The next 30 T cell receptor beta chains were all read from a single sample in a study of OX40 agonist ivuxolimab in advanced cancers. Produced via immunoSEQ multiplex PCR; TCRdb's table is partial and in-frame only. The repertoire holds tens of thousands of clones, with 70% to 90% as singletons. The specimen was CD4+ or CD8+ T cells sorted from blood, collected in a trial of the OX40 agonist ivuxolimab. These receptors all come from an adult with an advanced solid tumor such as melanoma, head and neck, liver or kidney cancer.

This chain links TRBV5-5 with TRBJ1-2; TRBD1 aligns across 9 bases. The V gene's germline CDR1 is SGHKS and CDR2 YYEKEE (reference sequence). The CDR3 has 15 amino acids. V lost 3 bases and J lost 8; bases outside the gene matches: 11. CDR3 in amino acids: CASSSGDRVRGGYTF. CDR3 sequence (DNA): TGTGCCAGCAGCTCGGGGGACAGGGTGCGTGGCGGCTACACCTTC.

The CDR3 region has the DNA TGTGCCAGCCAGGTCAGGGGCGCCGGGGAGCTGTTTTTT. Protein sequence: CASQVRGAGELFF. The chain carries TRBV2 and TRBJ2-2; tentative D call: TRBD1 (6 bases). The CDR3 runs 13 residues. V was pared by 8 bases and J by 6 bases, with 13 bases between. Per germline, CDR1 SNHLY and CDR2 FYNNEI.

About this clone: This sample includes further DNA sequences coding for the same CDR3. The rearrangement joins TRBV27 to TRBJ2-5; D might be TRBD1 or TRBD2, each matching 5 bases. The CDR3 has 16 residues. The V gene lost 6 bases and the J gene lost 4 bases, with 21 bases spanning the gap. Germline CDR1 is MNHEY and CDR2 is SMNVEV (reference sequence). The CDR3 coding sequence is TGTGCCAGCAGGGATGAAGGAGAGGGGCGGTTAGAGACCCAGTACTTC. Its protein product is CASRDEGEGRLETQYF.

The rearrangement links TRBV15 to TRBJ2-7; 7 positions match TRBD2. The CDR3 spans 14 residues. V lost 0 bases, J lost 8 bases, and 7 bases stayed unmatched. Germline V lookup: CDR1 LNHNV, CDR2 YYDKDF (reference sequence). CDR3 bases: TGTGCCACCAGCAGAGATAGGTGGGAGGGTAAGCAGTACTTC. This codes for CATSRDRWEGKQYF.

The sample holds a few counts of this clone. The chain has TRBV5-1 and TRBJ2-5, with a possible D match to TRBD1 (6 bases). The CDR3 has 13 amino acids. Trimming removed 3 bases from V and 4 bases from J, with 10 bases in between. Germline loops: CDR1 SGHRS, CDR2 YFSETQ. Here the CDR3 reads CASSSRGRETQYF. The CDR3 region has the DNA TGCGCCAGCAGCTCCAGGGGCAGAGAGACCCAGTACTTC.

The CDR3 loop is CASSLLSGAPPDTQYF. DNA for the CDR3: TGTGCCAGCAGCTTGTTATCCGGGGCCCCCCCAGATACGCAGTATTTT. This chain connects TRBV5-6 to TRBJ2-3, with D possibly called TRBD1 or TRBD2 (5 bases each). This CDR3 is 16 amino acids long. Trimming shortened V by 1 base and J by 4 bases, and 16 bases separated the two germline ends. Per the germline V gene, CDR1 is SGHDT and CDR2 is YYEEEE.

The chain combines TRBV12-5 with TRBJ2-2, with D possibly called TRBD1 or TRBD2 (5 bases each). CDR3 length: 14 residues. V was pared by 5 bases and J by 4 bases, with 11 bases between. Germline loops: CDR1 LGHNT, CDR2 FRNRAP. Here the CDR3 reads CASGPEGSTGELFF. In DNA, the CDR3 is TGTGCTAGTGGTCCAGAGGGGAGCACCGGGGAGCTGTTTTTT.

This clone has a handful of counts. The sample holds other DNA sequences that translate to the same CDR3. V usage is TRBV20-1 and J usage is TRBJ1-1, with D possibly being TRBD1 (5 bases). This CDR3 region has 11 residues. The V gene lost 3 bases and the J gene lost 5 bases, with 7 bases spanning the gap. The germline V gene encodes CDR1 DFQATT and CDR2 SNEGSKA (reference sequence). The CDR3 sequence is CSASGGTEAFF. CDR3 sequence (DNA): TGCAGTGCTAGTGGGGGTACTGAAGCTTTCTTT.

The CDR3 is CASTAPQGYGYTF. The CDR3 DNA sequence: TGTGCCAGCACCGCCCCGCAGGGGTATGGCTACACCTTC. The V and J genes are TRBV5-6 and TRBJ1-2; D may be TRBD1 (6 bases). The CDR3 is 13 amino acids. V dropped 6 bases and J dropped 5 bases, with 14 bases sitting between them. Germline assignment: CDR1 SGHDT and CDR2 YYEEEE.

The chain combines TRBV28 with TRBJ1-5, with TRBD1 identical over 8 bases. Germline CDR1 reads MDHEN; CDR2 reads SYDVKM. With V trimmed by 8 bases and J by 0 bases, 0 bases remained unmatched. The CDR3 loop spans 13 amino acids. The CDR3 is CASQGASNQPQHF. Written as DNA, the CDR3 is TGTGCCAGCCAGGGGGCTAGCAATCAGCCCCAGCATTTT.

The chain recombines TRBV7-9 with TRBJ2-3; 8 bases align to TRBD2. Germline values: CDR1 SEHNR, CDR2 FQNEAQ (reference sequence). The CDR3 loop spans 19 amino acids. J was trimmed by 4 bases and V by 0 bases; bases with no gene match: 15. CDR3 sequence reads: CASSLAAGSGKGSADTQYF. In DNA, the CDR3 is TGTGCCAGCAGCTTAGCCGCCGGTAGCGGGAAGGGTAGCGCAGATACGCAGTATTTT.

This clone was counted a single time. This sequence joins TRBV10-3 and TRBJ2-3, with TRBD2 as a possible D gene (6 bases). The ends were cut back, 3 bases at V and 0 bases at J, with 13 bases in the middle. The CDR3 has 16 residues. The germline CDR1 and CDR2 sequences are ENHRY and SYGVKD. CDR3 nucleotide sequence: TGTGCCATCAGTGACTCAGGAGGGAAAAGCACAGATACGCAGTATTTT. It translates to CAISDSGGKSTDTQYF.

This chain links TRBV2 with TRBJ2-7, with TRBD2 matching 11 bases. The CDR3 consists of 15 residues. CDR1 is SNHLY, CDR2 FYNNEI, per germline. The junction had 8 bases not matched to a gene; V was cut back by 6 bases and J by 4 bases. CDR3 coding DNA: TGTGCCAGCAGAGCTGGACTAGCGGGCAGTTACGAGCAGTACTTC. This sequence encodes CASRAGLAGSYEQYF.

The chain recombines TRBV5-6 with TRBJ1-4; 10 bases align to TRBD1. Germline V lookup: CDR1 SGHDT, CDR2 YYEEEE. This CDR3 has 15 amino acids. The J segment lost 8 bases and the V segment lost 3 bases, leaving 7 bases of the junction unmatched. The CDR3 nucleotides read TGTGCCAGCAGCTCTGGACAGGGGGTGGGCGAAAAACTGTTTTTT. This sequence encodes CASSSGQGVGEKLFF.

This rearrangement joins TRBV27 to TRBJ2-6; 12 bases are a match to TRBD1. This CDR3 is built from 17 residues. V shed 6 bases and J 3 bases; nucleotides not matched to a gene: 6. Germline loops: CDR1 MNHEY, CDR2 SMNVEV (reference sequence). Here the CDR3 reads CASRSGTGGSGANVLTF. CDR3 nucleotides: TGTGCCAGCAGGTCCGGGACAGGGGGCAGTGGGGCCAACGTCCTGACTTTC.

The gene calls are TRBV19 and TRBJ2-6; possible D gene TRBD1, 5 bases. This CDR3 comprises 15 residues. CDR1 and CDR2 (germline): LNHDA, SQIVND (reference sequence). Deletions cut 8 bases from V and 0 bases from J, with 11 bases between. DNA of the CDR3: TGTGCCAGTCAGGGTTATTCCTCTGGGGCCAACGTCCTGACTTTC. Translation: CASQGYSSGANVLTF.

V is TRBV5-1 and J is TRBJ1-1; unclear D gene. In germline, CDR1 is SGHRS, CDR2 YFSETQ. The CDR3 loop spans 16 amino acids. The V and J ends lost 4 bases and 0 bases respectively, with 16 bases between them. DNA of the CDR3: TGCGCCAGCAGCCCTGACGCCGGGATATTGAACACTGAAGCTTTCTTT. Its translation: CASSPDAGILNTEAFF.

V is TRBV27 and J is TRBJ2-7, with 8 bases lining up with TRBD1. Germline V gene sequence: CDR1 MNHEY, CDR2 SMNVEV (reference sequence). Trimming took 2 bases from V and 4 from J; bases not matched to a gene: 4. The CDR3 is 14 residues long. CDR3 loop: CASSLQGATYEQYF. The CDR3 DNA follows: TGTGCCAGCAGTTTACAGGGGGCCACGTACGAGCAGTACTTC.

The chain is built from TRBV7-6 and TRBJ2-1, with 9 bases that match TRBD2. The CDR3 is 16 amino acids. Germline trimming cut 5 bases from V and 4 bases from J; bases unmatched to any gene: 9. Germline CDR1 SGHVS, CDR2 FNYEAQ. In nucleotides, the CDR3 is TGTGCCAGCAGCCAAACAAGCGGGAGGACATACAATGAGCAGTTCTTC. Its translation is CASSQTSGRTYNEQFF.

The gene calls are TRBV5-1 and TRBJ2-1, with 8 nucleotides matching TRBD1. The V gene end was trimmed by 1 base and the J gene end by 7 bases; junction bases not matched to a gene: 7. The CDR3 has 15 amino acids. The germline gives CDR1 SGHRS, CDR2 YFSETQ. The CDR3 DNA follows: TGCGCCAGCAGCTTGTACGGACAGGGTGAAAATGAGCAGTTCTTC. This translates into CASSLYGQGENEQFF. The full variable domain, completed using reference TRBV5-1 and TRBJ2-1, is KAGVTQTPRYLIKTRGQQVTLSCSPISGHRSVSWYQQTPGQGLQFLFEYFSETQRNKGNFPGRFSGRQFSNSRSEMNVSTLELGDSALYLCASSLYGQGENEQFFGPGTRLTVL.

The V call is TRBV29-1, the J call TRBJ2-7; TRBD2 aligns across 8 bases. The CDR3 has 13 residues. Trimming at V came to 4 bases and at J to 5 bases, leaving 7 bases not matched to a gene. Per germline, CDR1 SQVTM and CDR2 ANQGSEA. In nucleotides, the CDR3 is TGCAGCGTTGGCCGGGGGGGCTTTAACGAGCAGTACTTC. This translates into CSVGRGGFNEQYF.

This clone appeared a few times. This sequence joins TRBV28 and TRBJ1-4; D gene ambiguous. Between the trimmed V and J ends, which lost 6 bases and 4 bases, there was a span of 12 bases. This CDR3 is built from 14 residues. Germline V CDR1 and CDR2: MDHEN, SYDVKM. The CDR3 DNA follows: TGTGCCAGCAGATACTCCGTTTATAATGAAAAACTGTTTTTT. Its translation is CASRYSVYNEKLFF. Together with reference TRBV28 and TRBJ1-4, the CDR3 gives the full variable domain: DVKVTQSSRYLVKRTGEKVFLECVQDMDHENMFWYRQDPGLGLRLIYFSYDVKMKEKGDIPEGYSVSREKKERFSLILESASTNQTSMYLCASRYSVYNEKLFFGSGTQLSVL.

This chain uses TRBV7-3 with TRBJ1-3; D is possibly TRBD1 (6 bases). This CDR3 is built from 13 residues. With 4 bases removed from V and 4 bases from J, the gap between germline ends came to 8 bases. Germline V lookup: CDR1 SGHTA, CDR2 FQGTGA. The CDR3 coding sequence is TGTGCCAGCAGCTCCGGACAGGGAAACACCATATATTTT. It specifies CASSSGQGNTIYF.

J is TRBJ2-1 and V is TRBV13, with D tentatively TRBD1 (6 bases). Trimming shortened V by 2 bases and J by 10 bases, and 12 bases separated the two germline ends. Germline CDR1 and CDR2: PRHDT and FYEKMQ (reference sequence). This CDR3 spans 13 amino acids. In DNA, the CDR3 is TGTGCCAGCAGCTTACCCTCAGGGGACGAGCAGTTCTTC. Its translation: CASSLPSGDEQFF. The variable domain in full, completed from reference TRBV13 and TRBJ2-1, reads AAGVIQSPRHLIKEKRETATLKCYPIPRHDTVYWYQQGPGQDPQFLISFYEKMQSDKGSIPDRFSAQQFSDYHSELNMSSLELGDSALYFCASSLPSGDEQFFGPGTRLTVL.

J is TRBJ2-3 and V is TRBV14; D is possibly TRBD1 (5 bases). The CDR3 totals 15 residues. Per germline, CDR1 SGHDN and CDR2 FVKESK. The V end was cut by 1 base, the J end by 4 bases, with 12 bases between. The CDR3 DNA sequence: TGTGCCAGCAGCCAAGTACTTGGGGCGTCAGATACGCAGTATTTT. Translated, it gives CASSQVLGASDTQYF.

Here the CDR3 reads CASSYTPWAEAFF. The CDR3 bases are TGTGCCAGCAGTTATACCCCCTGGGCCGAAGCTTTCTTT. The chain links TRBV27 to TRBJ1-1, with no clear D. Trimming shortened V by 4 bases and J by 8 bases, and 14 bases separated the two germline ends. This CDR3 comprises 13 residues. CDR1 and CDR2 from the germline V gene are MNHEY and SMNVEV (reference sequence).

This chain uses TRBV5-5 with TRBJ2-1; 15 bases match TRBD2. The length of the CDR3 is 17 residues. The ends lost 4 bases at V and 2 bases at J; junction bases unmatched: 4. From germline, CDR1 is SGHKS and CDR2 YYEKEE (reference sequence). The CDR3 reads CASSIGLAGGAYNEQFF. The CDR3 DNA sequence: TGTGCCAGCAGCATCGGACTAGCGGGAGGGGCCTACAATGAGCAGTTCTTC.

CDR3 loop: CSVEDRGQGGAFF. CDR3 bases: TGCAGCGTTGAAGATCGAGGACAGGGCGGCGCTTTCTTT. The gene calls are TRBV29-1 and TRBJ1-1; 8 nucleotides agree with TRBD1. The CDR3 is made up of 13 amino acids. V was pared by 0 bases and J by 11 bases, with 8 bases of the junction left unmatched. Germline values: CDR1 SQVTM, CDR2 ANQGSEA. Using reference TRBV29-1 and TRBJ1-1 for the parts outside the CDR3, the full variable domain is SAVISQKPSRDICQRGTSLTIQCQVDSQVTMMFWYRQQPGQSLTLIATANQGSEATYESGFVIDKFPISRPNLTFSTLTVSNMSPEDSSIYLCSVEDRGQGGAFFGQGTRLTVV.

The chain joins TRBV6-1 to TRBJ2-7; D is ambiguous. V was trimmed by 6 bases and J by 5 bases, leaving 17 bases between them. Germline V lookup: CDR1 MNHNS, CDR2 SASEGT. The CDR3 length is 14 residues. CDR3 coding DNA: TGTGCCAGCAGAGGGCTCAATCTTCGGCACGAGCAGTACTTC. Encoded protein: CASRGLNLRHEQYF.

In its sample, this clone was seen once. J is TRBJ2-5 and V is TRBV5-1; 8 nucleotides align to TRBD1. V dropped 6 bases and J dropped 5; count of bases not matched to a gene: 15. This CDR3 spans 16 amino acids. The V gene's germline CDR1 is SGHRS and CDR2 YFSETQ. CDR3 protein: CASNFGDRGGSETQYF. In DNA, the CDR3 is TGCGCCAGCAACTTCGGAGACAGGGGCGGTAGTGAGACCCAGTACTTC.